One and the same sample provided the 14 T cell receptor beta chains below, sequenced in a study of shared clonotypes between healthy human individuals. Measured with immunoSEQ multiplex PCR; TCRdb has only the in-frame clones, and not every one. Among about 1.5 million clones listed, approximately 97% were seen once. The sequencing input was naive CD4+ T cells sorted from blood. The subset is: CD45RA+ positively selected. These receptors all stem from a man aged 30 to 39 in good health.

DNA for the CDR3: TGTGCCAGCGCACAGGGACAGGGCTACGAGCAGTACTTC. Translation gives CASAQGQGYEQYF. The chain combines TRBV28 with TRBJ2-7; TRBD1 matches at 9 bases. The germline V gene encodes CDR1 MDHEN and CDR2 SYDVKM. Trimming cost V 8 bases and J 3 bases; bases outside gene matches: 5. The CDR3 is 13 amino acids.

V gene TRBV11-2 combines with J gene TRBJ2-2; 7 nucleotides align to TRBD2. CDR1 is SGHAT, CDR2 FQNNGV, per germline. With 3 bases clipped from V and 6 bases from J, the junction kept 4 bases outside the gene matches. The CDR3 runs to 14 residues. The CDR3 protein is CASSFSGTPGELFF. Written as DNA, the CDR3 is TGTGCCAGCAGCTTCAGCGGGACCCCCGGGGAGCTGTTTTTT.

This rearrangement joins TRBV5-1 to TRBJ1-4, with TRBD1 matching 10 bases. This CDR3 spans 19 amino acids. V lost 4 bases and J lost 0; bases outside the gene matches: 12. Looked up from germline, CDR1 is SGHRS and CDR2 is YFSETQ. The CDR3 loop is CASSPVPGQGMTTNEKLFF. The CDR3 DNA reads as TGCGCCAGCAGCCCCGTCCCGGGACAGGGGATGACAACTAATGAAAAACTGTTTTTT.

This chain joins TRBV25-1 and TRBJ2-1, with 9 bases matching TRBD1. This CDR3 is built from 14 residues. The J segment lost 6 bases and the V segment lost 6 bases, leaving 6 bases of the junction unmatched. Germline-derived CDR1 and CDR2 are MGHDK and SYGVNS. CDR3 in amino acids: CASRGQGSLNEQFF. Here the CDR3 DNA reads TGTGCCAGCAGGGGACAGGGTTCCCTCAATGAGCAGTTCTTC. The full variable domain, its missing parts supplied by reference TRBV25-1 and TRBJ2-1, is EADIYQTPRYLVIGTGKKITLECSQTMGHDKMYWYQQDPGMELHLIHYSYGVNSTEKGDLSSESTVSRIRTEHFPLTLESARPSHTSQYLCASRGQGSLNEQFFGPGTRLTVL.

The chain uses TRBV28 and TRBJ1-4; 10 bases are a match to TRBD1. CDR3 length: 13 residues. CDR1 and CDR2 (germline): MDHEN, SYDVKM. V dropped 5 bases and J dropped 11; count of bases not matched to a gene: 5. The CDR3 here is CASSNRDRGKLFF. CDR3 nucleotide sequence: TGTGCCAGCAGTAACCGGGACAGGGGCAAACTGTTTTTT.

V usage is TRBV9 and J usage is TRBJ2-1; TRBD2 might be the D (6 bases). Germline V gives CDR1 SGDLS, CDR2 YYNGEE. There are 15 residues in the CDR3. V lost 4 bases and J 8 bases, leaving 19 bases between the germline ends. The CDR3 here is CASSILGGPRDEQFF. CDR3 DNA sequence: TGTGCCAGCAGCATCCTGGGGGGACCTCGCGATGAGCAGTTCTTC.

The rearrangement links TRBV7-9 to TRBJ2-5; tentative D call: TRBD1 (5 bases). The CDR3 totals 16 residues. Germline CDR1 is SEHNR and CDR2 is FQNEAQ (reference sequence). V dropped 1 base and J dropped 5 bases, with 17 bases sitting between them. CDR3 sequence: CASSLVVTAKGETQYF. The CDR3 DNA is TGTGCCAGCAGCTTAGTGGTGACAGCCAAGGGGGAGACCCAGTACTTC.

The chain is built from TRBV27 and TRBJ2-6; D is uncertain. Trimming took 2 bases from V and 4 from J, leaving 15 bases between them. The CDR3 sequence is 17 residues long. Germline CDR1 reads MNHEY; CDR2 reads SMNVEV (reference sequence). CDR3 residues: CASSLQLSISGANVLTF. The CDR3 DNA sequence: TGTGCCAGCAGTTTACAATTAAGTATCTCCGGGGCCAACGTCCTGACTTTC. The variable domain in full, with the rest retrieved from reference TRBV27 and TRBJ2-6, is EAQVTQNPRYLITVTGKKLTVTCSQNMNHEYMSWYRQDPGLGLRQIYYSMNVEVTDKGDVPEGYKVSRKEKRNFPLILESPSPNQTSLYFCASSLQLSISGANVLTFGAGSRLTVL.

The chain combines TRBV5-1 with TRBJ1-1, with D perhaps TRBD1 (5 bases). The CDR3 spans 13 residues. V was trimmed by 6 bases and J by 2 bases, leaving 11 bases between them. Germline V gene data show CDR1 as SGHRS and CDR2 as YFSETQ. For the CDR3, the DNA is TGCGCCAGCAAAATCGACAGAAACACTGAAGCTTTCTTT. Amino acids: CASKIDRNTEAFF.

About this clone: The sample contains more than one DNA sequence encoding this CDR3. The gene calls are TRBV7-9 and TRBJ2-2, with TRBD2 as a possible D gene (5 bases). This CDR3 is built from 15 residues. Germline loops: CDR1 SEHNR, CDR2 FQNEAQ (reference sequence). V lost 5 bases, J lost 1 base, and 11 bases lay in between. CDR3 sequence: CASSLLRENTGELFF. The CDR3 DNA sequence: TGTGCCAGCAGCCTCCTACGGGAGAACACCGGGGAGCTGTTTTTT.

CDR3 sequence: CASSQPGSLSLYF. The CDR3 DNA reads TGTGCCAGCAGCCAGCCGGGCAGTCTGAGCCTGTACTTC. V and J are TRBV11-2 and TRBJ2-7; no firm D call. The germline V gene has CDR1 SGHAT and CDR2 FQNNGV. Between the trimmed V and J ends, which lost 5 bases and 12 bases, there was a span of 20 bases. CDR3 length equals 13 residues.

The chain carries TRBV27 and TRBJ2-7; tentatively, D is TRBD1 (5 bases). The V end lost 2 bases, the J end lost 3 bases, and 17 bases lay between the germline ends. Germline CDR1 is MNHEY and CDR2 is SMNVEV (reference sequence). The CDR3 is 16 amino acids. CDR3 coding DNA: TGTGCCAGCAGTTTACGAGGCTCAGGGAATCGCTACGAGCAGTACTTC. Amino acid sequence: CASSLRGSGNRYEQYF.

The CDR3: CASSDSGSPPYNEQFF. CDR3 nucleotides: TGCGCCAGCAGTGATAGCGGGAGTCCTCCCTACAATGAGCAGTTCTTC. The chain couples TRBV10-1 to TRBJ2-1; 9 bases match TRBD2. The ends lost 3 bases at V and 2 bases at J; junction bases unmatched: 5. The CDR3 totals 16 residues. Germline CDR1 and CDR2: WNHNN and SYGVQD (reference sequence).

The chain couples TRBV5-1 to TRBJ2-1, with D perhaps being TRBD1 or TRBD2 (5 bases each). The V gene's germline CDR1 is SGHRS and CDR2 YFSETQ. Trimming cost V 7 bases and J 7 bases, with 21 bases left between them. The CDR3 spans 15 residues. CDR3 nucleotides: TGCGCCAGCGGACGGGACGCCTTAGATTTTAATGAGCAGTTCTTC. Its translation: CASGRDALDFNEQFF.